The present entry profiles one T cell receptor (beta chain) with its context. Its antigen is unknown. It has no much larger one-base neighbor in the sample; base qualities were not kept. Using the deep immunoSEQ assay, TCR CDR3 regions were amplified from genomic DNA by multiplex PCR. Extracted genomic DNA from each cell subset was distributed evenly across all wells of several immunoSEQ 96-well plates, and each plate was treated as a replicate. Each replicate PCR for sorted subsets received around 200 ng genomic DNA, equal to 30,000 or so T cell genomes. Purified libraries were quantified with a Qubit 3.0 fluorometer, sized on a Bioanalyzer 2100, and re-quantified with the KAPA Library Quantification kit. Each immunoSEQ 96-well plate was sequenced on its own single-read 150-cycle Illumina NextSeq 550 flow cell. The paper's data handling went like this. Because the immunoSEQ output held only junctional sequences and lacked quality scores, the filtering could not match the filtering applied to full-length reads. To assign V/J genes and CDR3, sequences were annotated against IMGT germline references using PyIR, a Python wrapper for IgBLAST v1.9. Any read was removed if the V/J assignment was weak (E-value above 1e-6), the CDR3 was missing, or the read contained stop codons, out-of-frame junctions, or ambiguous translated residues. V3J clonotypes were defined as sequences sharing an identical inferred V gene, J gene, and CDR3 amino acid sequence. The percentage overlap between two repertoires was calculated by dividing the number of shared unique clonotypes by the size of the smaller repertoire. Three approaches were used to assess repertoire richness: RTK rarefaction, the Chao1 estimator, and Recon v2.1 estimates of unobserved clonotypes. Generation probabilities were computed with OLGA for all TCRbeta clonotypes obtained by the gDNA method from several donors. The clones in this table, taken by TCRdb from immuneACCESS, are in-frame only. Not every clone is retained; where verified, under half of the shortfall comes from an unresolved V gene, and the cause of the rest is unknown. D and trimming come from the DNA, and the V and J calls and clone size come from that table. The sample table holds 1,400,000 or so clones, of which less than 99% were seen once. Of the sample, roughly 0.36% is held by the ten largest clones.

The germline V gene encodes CDR1 SGDLS and CDR2 YYNGEE. V has 7 bases trimmed and J has 3 bases trimmed; junction bases matching no gene number 10. The CDR3 sequence holds 15 residues, the cysteine and phenylalanine included. Of all the DNA, just the CDR3 is kept, 45 bases in frame from base 1. This specimen comes from a study of shared clonotypes between healthy human individuals (dated by TCRdb to the early 2020s). About the investigation overall: The cohort included a few men and a couple of women between 18 and 49 years of age. Per donor, three plates each were used for CD4 naive and CD4 memory, two for CD8 naive, and one for CD8 memory. The study deeply sequenced blood TCR repertoires of about five healthy adults to estimate repertoire size and the extent of clonotype sharing between individuals. To increase sequencing depth and limit assay-specific biases, TCR repertoire library preparation and sequencing were carried out by different laboratories using diverse techniques. Leukapheresis yielded between about 0.94 and 9.5 billion PBMCs per donor. Paper-wide results and their limitations: Sampling was restricted to blood, and TCR repertoires in tissue are likely to differ from TCR repertoires in blood. The genetic and exposure-history diversity represented was limited by the small number of donors. Based on pairwise subsampling, the degree of clonotype sharing among donors was expected to be affected by sequencing depth. Compared with non-shared clonotypes, the clonotypes found in all four sorted-subset donors had higher generation probabilities. Even with the large sequencing depth, rarefaction of the sorted-subset datasets indicated that sequencing was incomplete. About 5% of naive CD4, around 4% of naive CD8, 2.3% of memory CD4, and about 0.4% of memory CD8 clonotypes were shared across a few donors. Larger estimated clonotype richness was generally found for naive subsets than for memory subsets.

The donors were healthy, HIV-negative adults with no recently reported acute infections or vaccinations. Every donor was a Caucasian adult residing in Nashville, Tennessee, USA. Magnetic negative selection was used to enrich CD4+ T cells, after which naive cells were positively selected on CD45RA and the negative fraction became the memory subset. Blood was collected by leukapheresis, and PBMCs were isolated by Ficoll-Histopaque density gradient centrifugation and then cryopreserved in liquid nitrogen vapor phase. Purity and quantity of every magnetically sorted T cell population were checked by analytical flow cytometry. Genomic DNA was isolated from each sorted fraction and quantified by UV absorbance on a Nanodrop 2000c.

This sequence was found in a young man in good health. This chain joins TRBV9 to TRBJ2-7; TRBD2 aligns with 10 central bases. The source material was naive CD4+ T cells sorted from blood. Taken with the paper, the label for cell subset or site translates to: CD45RA+ positively selected. The CDR3 region reads CASPSGSGAGYEQYF. The DNA reads TGTGCCAGCCCTAGCGGGAGTGGGGCGGGCTACGAGCAGTACTTC.